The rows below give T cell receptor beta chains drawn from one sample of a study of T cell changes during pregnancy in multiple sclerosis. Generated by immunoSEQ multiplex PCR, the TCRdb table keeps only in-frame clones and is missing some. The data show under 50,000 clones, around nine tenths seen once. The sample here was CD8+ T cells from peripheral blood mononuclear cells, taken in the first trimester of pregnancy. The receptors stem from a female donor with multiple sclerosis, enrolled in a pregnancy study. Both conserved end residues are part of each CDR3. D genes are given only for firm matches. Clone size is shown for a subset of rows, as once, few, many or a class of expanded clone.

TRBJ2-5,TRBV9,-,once,TGTGCCAGCAGCCCCCGACAGGTTGGAGAGACCCAGTACTTC,CASSPRQVGETQYF
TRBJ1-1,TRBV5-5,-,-,TGTGCCAGCAGCTTGGACAGGAACACTGAAGCTTTCTTT,CASSLDRNTEAFF
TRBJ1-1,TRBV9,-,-,TGTGCCAGCAGCGTAGGGGGGGGCGGTCCCACTGAAGCTTTCTTT,CASSVGGGGPTEAFF
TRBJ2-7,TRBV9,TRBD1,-,TGTGCCAGCAGCGATGGACAGGGGGGCTACGAGCAGTACTTC,CASSDGQGGYEQYF
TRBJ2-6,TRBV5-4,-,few,TGTGCCAGCAGGTTTCAGGCGTTCTCTGGGGCCAACGTCCTGACTTTC,CASRFQAFSGANVLTF
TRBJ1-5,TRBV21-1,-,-,TGTGCCAGCAGCCGCCGGGACAGGGGACGTCAGCCCCAGCATTTT,CASSRRDRGRQPQHF
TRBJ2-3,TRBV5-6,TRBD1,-,TGTGCCAGCAGCGACGGGACAGGGGTTTACACCACGCAGTATTTT,CASSDGTGVYTTQYF
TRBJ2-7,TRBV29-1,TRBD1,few,TGCAGCGTCTCGGGACAGGGGCACCCCGAGCAGTACTTC,CSVSGQGHPEQYF
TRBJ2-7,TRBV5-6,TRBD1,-,TGTGCCAGCAGCTTCGGGGACAGCCACGAGCAGTACTTC,CASSFGDSHEQYF
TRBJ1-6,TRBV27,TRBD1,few,TGTGCCAGCAGTTCACGAGGGACAGGGGTCTCACCCCTCCACTTT,CASSSRGTGVSPLHF
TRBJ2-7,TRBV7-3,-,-,TGTGCCAGCAGCTCCGCCGGGGGAGCTGAGCAGTACTTC,CASSSAGGAEQYF
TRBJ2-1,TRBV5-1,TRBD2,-,TGCGCCAGCAGCGGGGGACTAGCGGGGGGCCTCTCTGGGAATGAGCAGTTCTTC,CASSGGLAGGLSGNEQFF
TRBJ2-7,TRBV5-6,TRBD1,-,TGTGCCAGCAGCTTTGGGACAGGGGGACTCTACGAGCAGTACTTC,CASSFGTGGLYEQYF
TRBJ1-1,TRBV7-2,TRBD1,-,TGTGCCAGCAGGGACAGGGGGAACACTGAAGCTTTCTTT,CASRDRGNTEAFF
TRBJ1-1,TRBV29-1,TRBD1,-,TGCAGCGCGGGCAGGGGGCTGGCGAACACTGAAGCTTTCTTT,CSAGRGLANTEAFF
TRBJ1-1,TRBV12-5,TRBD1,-,TGTGCTAGTGGTCAAGCCGGGACAGGGAACACTGAAGCTTTCTTT,CASGQAGTGNTEAFF
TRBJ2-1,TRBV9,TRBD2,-,TGTGCCAGCAGCGTAGGGCCTAGCGGGGCTCCCAATGAGCAGTTCTTC,CASSVGPSGAPNEQFF
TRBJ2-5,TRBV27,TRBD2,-,TGTGCCAGCAGTTTGGGACTACCTCAAGAGACCCAGTACTTC,CASSLGLPQETQYF
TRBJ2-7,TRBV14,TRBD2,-,TGTGCCAGCAGCCCCCCAGCGGGGGCTGGGTATTTGGCTGACGAGCAGTACTTC,CASSPPAGAGYLADEQYF
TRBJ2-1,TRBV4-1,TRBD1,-,TGCGCCAGCAGCCAAGAAGAGGGGGCGAGGGATGAGCAGTTCTTC,CASSQEEGARDEQFF
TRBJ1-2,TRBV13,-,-,TGTGCCAGCAGCTTAGCTTTCTATGGCTACACCTTC,CASSLAFYGYTF
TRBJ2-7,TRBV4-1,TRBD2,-,TGCGCCAGCAGCCAAGTACCCCCTAGCGGGGGGGCTTACGAGCAGTACTTC,CASSQVPPSGGAYEQYF
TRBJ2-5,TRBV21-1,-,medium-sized,TGTGCCAGCAATATAAGGACAGAACATCGAGAGACCCAGTACTTC,CASNIRTEHRETQYF
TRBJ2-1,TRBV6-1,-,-,TGTGCCAGCAGTGAAGATGCACAGGGCATCTACAATGAGCAGTTCTTC,CASSEDAQGIYNEQFF
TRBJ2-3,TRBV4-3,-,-,TGCGCCAGCAGCCAATCGGAGGGGGGGGGATGGACAGATACGCAGTATTTT,CASSQSEGGGWTDTQYF
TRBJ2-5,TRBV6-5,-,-,TGTGCCAGCAGTCCATACGAGGGGGACCAAGAGACCCAGTACTTC,CASSPYEGDQETQYF
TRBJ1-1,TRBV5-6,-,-,TGTGCCAGCAGCCCCTTAGCACTGCAGGGTGAAGCTTTCTTT,CASSPLALQGEAFF
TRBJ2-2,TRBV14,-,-,TGTGCCAGCAGCCAAGATCGGGGGGAGCTGTTTTTT,CASSQDRGELFF
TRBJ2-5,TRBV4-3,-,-,TGCGCCAGCAGCCAAGAGCCAGAAGAAGAGACCCAGTACTTC,CASSQEPEEETQYF
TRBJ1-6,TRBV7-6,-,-,TGTGCCAGCAGCTCCACAGGGTACAATTCACCCCTCCACTTT,CASSSTGYNSPLHF
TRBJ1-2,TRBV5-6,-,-,TGTGCCAGCAGCTCGAGGGGGGGGAACTATGGCTACACCTTC,CASSSRGGNYGYTF
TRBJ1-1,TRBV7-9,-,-,TGTGCCAGCAGCCAAGGGCCAGGGCGGACTGAAGCTTTCTTT,CASSQGPGRTEAFF